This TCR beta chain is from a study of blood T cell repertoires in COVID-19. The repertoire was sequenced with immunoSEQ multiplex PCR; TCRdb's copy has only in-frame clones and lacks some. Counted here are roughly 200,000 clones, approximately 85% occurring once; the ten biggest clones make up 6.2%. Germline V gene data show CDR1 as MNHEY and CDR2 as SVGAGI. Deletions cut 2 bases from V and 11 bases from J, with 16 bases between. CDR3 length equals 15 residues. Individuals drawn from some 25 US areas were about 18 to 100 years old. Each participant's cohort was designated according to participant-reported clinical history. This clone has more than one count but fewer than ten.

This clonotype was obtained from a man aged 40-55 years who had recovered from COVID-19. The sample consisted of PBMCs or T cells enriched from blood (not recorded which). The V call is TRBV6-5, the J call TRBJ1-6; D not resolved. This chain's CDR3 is CASSYQYDGRTPLHF. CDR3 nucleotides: TGTGCCAGCAGTTACCAATACGACGGGAGGACACCCCTCCACTTT.